Each of the 5 T cell receptor beta chains below was sequenced from the same sample in a study of control samples from healthy donors and cancer patients. The method was immunoSEQ multiplex PCR; TCRdb's version includes in-frame clones alone and lacks a portion of them. The data show 120,000 or so clones, around 87% seen once. The sequencing sample was made of blood. These receptors were taken from a man in his 60s in good health.

The CDR3 DNA reads as TGTGCCATCGCAACAGGGGGTGAGGGAGATACGCAGTATTTT. Amino acids: CAIATGGEGDTQYF. The chain uses TRBV10-3 and TRBJ2-3; 8 nucleotides line up with TRBD1. Germline-derived CDR1 and CDR2 are ENHRY and SYGVKD. The CDR3 spans 14 residues. Trimming cost V 8 bases and J 5 bases; bases outside gene matches: 9.

This clone has just a few counts. The chain couples TRBV11-1 to TRBJ1-1; no reliable D call. The CDR3 consists of 12 residues. V lost 3 bases and J 10 bases, leaving 12 bases between the germline ends. Germline CDR1 and CDR2: SGHAT and FQDESV (reference sequence). Here the CDR3 DNA reads TGTGCCAGCAGCTTCGGACGGCAAGTAGCTTTCTTT. Translating gives CASSFGRQVAFF. The full variable domain, in which reference TRBV11-1 and TRBJ1-1 provide the parts outside the CDR3, is EAEVAQSPRYKITEKSQAVAFWCDPISGHATLYWYRQILGQGPELLVQFQDESVVDDSQLPKDRFSAERLKGVDSTLKIQPAELGDSAMYLCASSFGRQVAFFGQGTRLTVV.

The rearrangement joins TRBV27 to TRBJ1-5; TRBD1 matches 9 bases. V lost 4 bases and J lost 2; bases outside the gene matches: 6. Germline V CDR1 and CDR2: MNHEY, SMNVEV (reference sequence). CDR3 length: 16 residues. In nucleotides, the CDR3 is TGTGCCAGCAGTTCCACAGGGGGCGTTCGCAATCAGCCCCAGCATTTT. It is translated as CASSSTGGVRNQPQHF.

V and J are TRBV2 and TRBJ1-2, with 8 bases lining up with TRBD1. V gave up 6 bases and J gave up 4 bases; unmatched junction bases: 1. Germline V gene lookup returns CDR1 SNHLY and CDR2 FYNNEI. The CDR3 runs 12 residues. The CDR3 bases are TGTGCCAGCAGGGGGACAGGCTATGGCTACACCTTC. Translated, it gives CASRGTGYGYTF.

The chain recombines TRBV19 with TRBJ1-1; D might be TRBD1 (5 bases). From germline, CDR1 is LNHDA and CDR2 SQIVND (reference sequence). CDR3 length equals 14 residues. The V end lost 6 bases, the J end lost 2 bases, and 13 bases lay between the germline ends. CDR3 residues: CASRRGRENTEAFF. CDR3 coding DNA: TGTGCCAGTAGGAGGGGTCGGGAAAACACTGAAGCTTTCTTT.